In its sample, the clone carrying this T cell receptor beta chain was seen a few times. This specimen belongs to a study of cytomegalovirus exposure and HLA in healthy donors. In germline, CDR1 is SGDLS, CDR2 YYNGEE. Trimming took 0 bases from V and 4 from J, leaving 11 bases between them. The CDR3 contains 15 residues. Researchers ran the PCR with 60 Vbeta and 13 Jbeta primers. The repertoire was sequenced with immunoSEQ multiplex PCR; TCRdb's copy has only in-frame clones and lacks some. The sample contains approximately 94,000 clones, 60% to 85% of which appear only once. Sequencing was done on a sample of PBMCs. The receptor was isolated from a man in his thirties or forties in good health and CMV-seropositive. The rearrangement links TRBV9 to TRBJ1-3, with D unresolved. The CDR3 DNA is TGTGCCAGCAGCGTAGACGGAGGGAGAGGAAACACCATATATTTT. Encoded protein: CASSVDGGRGNTIYF. The whole variable domain, filled in from reference TRBV9 and TRBJ1-3, reads DSGVTQTPKHLITATGQRVTLRCSPRSGDLSVYWYQQSLDQGLQFLIQYYNGEERAKGNILERFSAQQFPDLHSELNLSSLELGDSALYFCASSVDGGRGNTIYFGEGSWLTVV.